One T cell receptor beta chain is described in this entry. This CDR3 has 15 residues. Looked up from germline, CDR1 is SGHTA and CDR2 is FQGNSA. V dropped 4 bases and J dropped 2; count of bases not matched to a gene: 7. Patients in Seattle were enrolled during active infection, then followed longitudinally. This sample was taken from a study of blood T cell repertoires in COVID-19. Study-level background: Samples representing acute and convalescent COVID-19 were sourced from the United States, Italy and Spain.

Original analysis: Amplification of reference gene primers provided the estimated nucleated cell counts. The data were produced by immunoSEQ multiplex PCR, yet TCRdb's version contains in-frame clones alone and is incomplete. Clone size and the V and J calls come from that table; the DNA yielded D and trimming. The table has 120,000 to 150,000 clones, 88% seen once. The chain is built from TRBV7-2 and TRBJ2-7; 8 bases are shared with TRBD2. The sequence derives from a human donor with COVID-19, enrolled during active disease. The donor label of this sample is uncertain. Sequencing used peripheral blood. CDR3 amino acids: CASSSLAGEAYEQYF. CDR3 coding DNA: TGTGCCAGCAGCTCGCTAGCGGGCGAAGCCTACGAGCAGTACTTC.